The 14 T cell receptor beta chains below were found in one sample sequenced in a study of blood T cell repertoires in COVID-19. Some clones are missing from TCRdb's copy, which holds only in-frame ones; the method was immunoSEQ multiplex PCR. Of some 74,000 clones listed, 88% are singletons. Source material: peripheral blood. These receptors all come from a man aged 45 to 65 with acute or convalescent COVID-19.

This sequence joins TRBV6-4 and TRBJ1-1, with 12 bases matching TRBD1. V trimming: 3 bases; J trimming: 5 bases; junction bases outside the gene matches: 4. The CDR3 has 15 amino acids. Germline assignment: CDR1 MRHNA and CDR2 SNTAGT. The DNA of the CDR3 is TGTGCCAGCAGTGATGGGACAGGGGGCTTGACTGAAGCTTTCTTT. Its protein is CASSDGTGGLTEAFF.

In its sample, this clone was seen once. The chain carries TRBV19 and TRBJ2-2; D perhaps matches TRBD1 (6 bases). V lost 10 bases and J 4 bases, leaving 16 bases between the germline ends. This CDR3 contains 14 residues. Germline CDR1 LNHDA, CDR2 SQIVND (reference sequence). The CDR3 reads CATSATGGTGELFF. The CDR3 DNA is TGTGCCACCTCAGCGACAGGTGGCACCGGGGAGCTGTTTTTT.

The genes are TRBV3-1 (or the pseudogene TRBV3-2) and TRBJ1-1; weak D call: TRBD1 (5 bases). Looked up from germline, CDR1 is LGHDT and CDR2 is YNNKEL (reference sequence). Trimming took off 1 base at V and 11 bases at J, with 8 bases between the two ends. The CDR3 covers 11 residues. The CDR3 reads CASSQGAGAFF. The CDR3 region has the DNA TGTGCCAGCAGCCAAGGAGCAGGGGCTTTCTTT.

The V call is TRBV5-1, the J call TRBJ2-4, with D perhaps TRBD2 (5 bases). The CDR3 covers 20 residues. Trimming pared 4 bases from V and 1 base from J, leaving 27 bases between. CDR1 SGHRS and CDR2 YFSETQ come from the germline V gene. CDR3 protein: CASSLSGMPTNGLAKNIQYF. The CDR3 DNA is TGCGCCAGCAGCCTGTCGGGGATGCCCACAAATGGTCTGGCCAAAAACATTCAGTACTTC.

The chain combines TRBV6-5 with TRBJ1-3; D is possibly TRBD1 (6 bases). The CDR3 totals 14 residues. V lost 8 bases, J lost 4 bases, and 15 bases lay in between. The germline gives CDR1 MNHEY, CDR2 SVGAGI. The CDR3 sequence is CASEETGRGNTIYF. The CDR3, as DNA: TGTGCCAGCGAGGAAACAGGGCGGGGAAACACCATATATTTT.

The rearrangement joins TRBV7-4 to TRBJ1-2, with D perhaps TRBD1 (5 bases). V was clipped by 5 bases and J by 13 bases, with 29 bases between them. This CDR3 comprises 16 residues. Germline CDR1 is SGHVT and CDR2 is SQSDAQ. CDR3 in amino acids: CASSPWSATLTMGGTF. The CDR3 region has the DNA TGTGCCAGCAGCCCTTGGTCGGCCACCTTAACTATGGGGGGCACCTTC.

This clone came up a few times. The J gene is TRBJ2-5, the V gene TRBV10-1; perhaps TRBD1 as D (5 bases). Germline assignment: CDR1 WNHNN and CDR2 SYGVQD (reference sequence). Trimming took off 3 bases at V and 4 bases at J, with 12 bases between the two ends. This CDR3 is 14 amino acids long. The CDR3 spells CASSEGAPRETQYF. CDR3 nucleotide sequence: TGCGCCAGCAGTGAAGGGGCACCCAGAGAGACCCAGTACTTC.

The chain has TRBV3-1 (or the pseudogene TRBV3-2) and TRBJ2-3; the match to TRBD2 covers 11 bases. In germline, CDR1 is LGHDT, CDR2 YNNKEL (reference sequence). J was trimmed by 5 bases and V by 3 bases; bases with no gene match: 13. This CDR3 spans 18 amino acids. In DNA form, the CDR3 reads TGTGCCAGCAGCCAGGATATAGCGGGGGGGCCCTTTGGAGATACGCAGTATTTT. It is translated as CASSQDIAGGPFGDTQYF.

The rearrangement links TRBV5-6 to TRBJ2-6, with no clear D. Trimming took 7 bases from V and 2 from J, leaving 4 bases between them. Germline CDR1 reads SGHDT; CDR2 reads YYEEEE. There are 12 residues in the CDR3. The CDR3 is CASATGANVLTF. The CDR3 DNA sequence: TGTGCCAGCGCGACTGGGGCCAACGTCCTGACTTTC.

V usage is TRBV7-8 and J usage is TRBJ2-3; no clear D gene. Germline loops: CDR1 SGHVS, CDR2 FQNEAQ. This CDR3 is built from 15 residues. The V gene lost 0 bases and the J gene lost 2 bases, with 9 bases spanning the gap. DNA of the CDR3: TGTGCCAGCAGCTTAGCGGTGGGCCCCACAGATACGCAGTATTTT. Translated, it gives CASSLAVGPTDTQYF.

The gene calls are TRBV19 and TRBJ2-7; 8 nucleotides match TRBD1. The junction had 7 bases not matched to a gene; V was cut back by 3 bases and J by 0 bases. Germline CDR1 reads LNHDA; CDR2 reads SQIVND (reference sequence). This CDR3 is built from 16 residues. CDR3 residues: CASSIPGTGDSYEQYF. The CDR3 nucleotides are TGTGCCAGTAGTATCCCCGGGACAGGTGACTCCTACGAGCAGTACTTC.

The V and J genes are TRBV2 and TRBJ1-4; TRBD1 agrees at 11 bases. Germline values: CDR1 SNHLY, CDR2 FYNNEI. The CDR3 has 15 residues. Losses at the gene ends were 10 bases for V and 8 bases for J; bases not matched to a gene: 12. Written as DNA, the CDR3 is TGTGCCACCGCATCCTGGACAGGGGGCGCGGAAAAACTGTTTTTT. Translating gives CATASWTGGAEKLFF.

The CDR3 DNA reads TGTGCCAGCTCGTCAGGGTCCGATCAGCCCCAGCATTTT. Its translation is CASSSGSDQPQHF. The chain is built from TRBV18 and TRBJ1-5; the D gene is possibly TRBD1 (5 bases). Looked up from germline, CDR1 is KGHSH and CDR2 is LQKENI. With 6 bases removed from V and 5 bases from J, the gap between germline ends came to 11 bases. The CDR3 covers 13 residues.

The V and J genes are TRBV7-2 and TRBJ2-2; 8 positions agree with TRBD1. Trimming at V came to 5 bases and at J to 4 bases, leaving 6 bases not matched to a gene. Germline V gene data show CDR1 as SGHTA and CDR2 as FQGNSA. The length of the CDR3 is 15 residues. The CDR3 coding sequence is TGTGCCAGCAGCCGGGACAGGTTTGCCACCGGGGAGCTGTTTTTT. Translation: CASSRDRFATGELFF.